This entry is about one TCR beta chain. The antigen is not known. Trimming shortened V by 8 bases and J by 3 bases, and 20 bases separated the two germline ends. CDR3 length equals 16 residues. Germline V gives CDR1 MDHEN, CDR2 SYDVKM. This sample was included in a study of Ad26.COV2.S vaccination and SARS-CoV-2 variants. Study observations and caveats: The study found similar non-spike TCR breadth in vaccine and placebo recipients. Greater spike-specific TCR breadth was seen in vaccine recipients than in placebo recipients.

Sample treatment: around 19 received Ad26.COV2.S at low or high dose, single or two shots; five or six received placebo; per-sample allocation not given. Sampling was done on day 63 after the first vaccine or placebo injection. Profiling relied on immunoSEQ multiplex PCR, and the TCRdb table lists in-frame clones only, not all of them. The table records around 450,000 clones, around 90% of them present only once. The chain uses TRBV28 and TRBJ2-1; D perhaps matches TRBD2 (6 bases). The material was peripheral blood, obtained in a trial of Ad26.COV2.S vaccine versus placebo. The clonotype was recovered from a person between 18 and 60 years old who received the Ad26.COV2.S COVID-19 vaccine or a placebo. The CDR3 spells CASGILGGGNYNEQFF. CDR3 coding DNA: TGTGCCAGCGGTATCTTGGGCGGAGGGAACTACAATGAGCAGTTCTTC.